Listed here are 30 T cell receptor beta chains from one sample, sequenced in a study of T cells in Graves' hyperthyroidism and ophthalmopathy. Amplified regions were TCR beta CDR3 sequences from RNA transcripts. The HTBI primer set served for first-round RT-PCR of the TCR CDR3. TCRdb analysed the multiplex PCR reads with MiXCR anew, one entry per CDR3 protein. This table has about 620,000 distinct CDR3 sequences, around 16% appearing once. Sequencing input: blood. The receptor set was obtained from a woman in her twenties or thirties with Graves' hyperthyroidism.

Note on this clonotype: Relative to the germline gene, one junction end is altered; a read error may explain this. The chain is built from TRBV30 and TRBJ2-1; 8 bases align to TRBD1. Per germline, CDR1 GTSNPN and CDR2 SVGIG (reference sequence). CDR3 length: 14 amino acids. The CDR3 DNA sequence: TGTGCCTGGAGAAGTGCAGGGGGCTACAATGAGCAGTCCTTC. Translating it yields CAWRSAGGYNEQSF.

This clonotype has a handful of counts. DNA for the CDR3: TGCAGCGTTATGCGGGATCGCAATGAGCAGTTCTTC. It translates to CSVMRDRNEQFF. V gene TRBV29-1 combines with J gene TRBJ2-1; D possibly corresponds to TRBD2 (6 bases). This CDR3 has 12 residues. With 5 bases removed from V and 6 bases from J, the gap between germline ends came to 11 bases. The V gene's germline CDR1 is SQVTM and CDR2 ANQGSEA.

This clonotype came up many times. The chain employs TRBV2 and TRBJ1-1; tentative D call: TRBD1 (6 bases). With 7 bases removed from V and 10 bases from J, the gap between germline ends came to 19 bases. The CDR3 spans 13 residues. Germline V gene sequence: CDR1 SNHLY, CDR2 FYNNEI. The DNA for the CDR3 is TGTGCCAGCACCCAGACAGGAAGGCGGTCAGCTTTCTTT. This gives the protein CASTQTGRRSAFF.

The V call is TRBV20-1, the J call TRBJ2-1, with D possibly being TRBD1 (5 bases). CDR1 and CDR2 from the germline V gene are DFQATT and SNEGSKA (reference sequence). CDR3 length equals 13 residues. V lost 5 bases and J lost 2, with 10 bases in between. The CDR3, as DNA: TGCAGTGCTCAGGACACCCCCTACAATGAGCAGTTCTTC. Translated, it gives CSAQDTPYNEQFF.

The CDR3 sequence: CASRRGDNNEQFF. CDR3 DNA sequence: TGTGCCAGCAGGCGTGGGGACAACAATGAGCAGTTCTTC. V gene TRBV7-9 combines with J gene TRBJ2-1, with TRBD1 as a possible D gene (6 bases). V was shortened by 6 bases and J by 5 bases, with 11 bases between the two germline ends. The CDR3 runs 13 residues. Germline CDR1 and CDR2: SEHNR and FQNEAQ (reference sequence). Filled out from reference TRBV7-9 and TRBJ2-1, the complete variable domain reads DTGVSQNPRHKITKRGQNVTFRCDPISEHNRLYWYRQTLGQGPEFLTYFQNEAQLEKSRLLSDRFSAERPKGSFSTLEIQRTEQGDSAMYLCASRRGDNNEQFFGPGTRLTVL.

This clonotype was counted between two and nine times. A much larger clone lies a single base off, so this may be a read error. CDR3 DNA: TGTGCCAGCAGTGGCCCGACTAGCGGGATGGCAGATATGCAGTATTTT. Translated, it gives CASSGPTSGMADMQYF. The rearrangement links TRBV2 to TRBJ2-3; 11 bases map to TRBD2. In germline, CDR1 is SNHLY, CDR2 FYNNEI. The CDR3 is 16 amino acids.

This clonotype has ten or more counts. This chain uses TRBV6-1 with TRBJ2-7; D may be TRBD2 (6 bases). CDR1 and CDR2 (germline): MNHNS, SASEGT. The CDR3 sequence is 13 residues long. Trimming shortened V by 7 bases and J by 2 bases, and 12 bases separated the two germline ends. CDR3 in DNA: TGTGCCAGCACCAGGCGGGGAGCCTACGAGCAGTACTTC. It is translated as CASTRRGAYEQYF.

This clonotype has at least ten counts. V is TRBV11-2 and J is TRBJ2-1, with 9 bases aligning to TRBD1. Per the germline V gene, CDR1 is SGHAT and CDR2 is FQNNGV. The CDR3 has 16 residues. The V and J ends lost 4 bases and 2 bases, in that order; junction bases with no gene match: 6. The CDR3 sequence is CASSSGQGLTYNEQFF. The CDR3 DNA sequence: TGTGCCAGCAGCTCGGGACAGGGACTGACCTACAATGAGCAGTTCTTC.

This clonotype was detected only a few times. The chain uses TRBV6-5 and TRBJ2-5; TRBD1 agrees at 8 bases. The V and J ends lost 2 bases and 3 bases, in that order; junction bases with no gene match: 5. This CDR3 spans 15 amino acids. Germline V gene data show CDR1 as MNHEY and CDR2 as SVGAGI. DNA for the CDR3: TGTGCCAGCAGTTACGAGCCAGGGGGCGAAGAGACCCAGTACTTC. As protein: CASSYEPGGEETQYF.

This clonotype was recorded a few times. The V call is TRBV19, the J call TRBJ2-5, with 7 bases matching TRBD1. From germline, CDR1 is LNHDA and CDR2 SQIVND (reference sequence). CDR3 length: 15 residues. The V segment lost 2 bases and the J segment 2 bases; nucleotides outside the gene matches: 5. The DNA of the CDR3 is TGTGCCAGTAGTATACCCCGGACAGGTCAAGAGACCCAGTACTTC. Protein sequence: CASSIPRTGQETQYF. The whole variable domain, remainder taken from reference TRBV19 and TRBJ2-5, is DGGITQSPKYLFRKEGQNVTLSCEQNLNHDAMYWYRQDPGQGLRLIYYSQIVNDFQKGDIAEGYSVSREKKESFPLTVTSAQKNPTAFYLCASSIPRTGQETQYFGPGTRLLVL.

This clonotype was counted at least ten times. The chain combines TRBV5-1 with TRBJ2-3, with TRBD2 identical over 7 bases. Germline assignment: CDR1 SGHRS and CDR2 YFSETQ. The J segment lost 2 bases and the V segment lost 0 bases, leaving 3 bases of the junction unmatched. This CDR3 is built from 15 residues. CDR3 DNA sequence: TGCGCCAGCAGCTTGGAACTAGCGATCACAGATACGCAGTATTTT. This sequence encodes CASSLELAITDTQYF.

This clonotype was detected ten times or more. The chain is built from TRBV7-2 and TRBJ1-6; a possible D gene is TRBD1 (5 bases). The CDR3 loop spans 15 amino acids. Per the germline V gene, CDR1 is SGHTA and CDR2 is FQGNSA. V lost 1 base, J lost 7 bases, and 11 bases lay in between. The DNA of the CDR3 is TGTGCCAGCAGCTTAGGCTTCGGGGCGAATTCACCCCTCCACTTT. Translation: CASSLGFGANSPLHF.

This clonotype was recorded at least ten times. This chain links TRBV27 with TRBJ2-7; D is unresolved. Germline V gene data show CDR1 as MNHEY and CDR2 as SMNVEV (reference sequence). V was shortened by 6 bases and J by 1 base, with 10 bases between the two germline ends. This CDR3 is 13 amino acids long. Here the CDR3 reads CASSEHRSYEQYF. In DNA form, the CDR3 reads TGTGCCAGCAGCGAACACCGTTCCTACGAGCAGTACTTC.

The gene calls are TRBV28 and TRBJ2-1, with TRBD2 matching 7 bases. This CDR3 has 17 residues. With V trimmed by 8 bases and J by 2 bases, 15 bases remained unmatched. From germline, CDR1 is MDHEN and CDR2 SYDVKM. CDR3 sequence reads: CASLSSRASGPYNEQFF. CDR3 nucleotide sequence: TGTGCCAGCCTCAGCAGCAGGGCTAGCGGTCCCTACAATGAGCAGTTCTTC.

This clonotype was seen repeatedly, ten times or more. The chain employs TRBV18 and TRBJ1-5; no reliable D call. The V gene lost 3 bases and the J gene lost 5 bases, with 8 bases spanning the gap. The germline gives CDR1 KGHSH, CDR2 LQKENI. The CDR3 contains 13 residues. The CDR3 protein is CASSPQDYQPQHF. The CDR3 DNA reads as TGTGCCAGCTCACCGCAAGACTATCAGCCCCAGCATTTT.

This clonotype came up a few times. This sequence joins TRBV6-1 and TRBJ2-7; a weak D match, TRBD2 (6 bases). Germline V gene data show CDR1 as MNHNS and CDR2 as SASEGT. V lost 8 bases, J lost 2 bases, and 19 bases lay in between. The CDR3 contains 15 residues. The CDR3 nucleotides read TGTGCCAGCGGCTACGTCGGGGGAAATCCCTACGAGCAGTACTTC. This gives the protein CASGYVGGNPYEQYF.

This clonotype was observed at least ten times. The rearrangement uses TRBV12-3 or TRBV12-4 and TRBJ1-2; D unclear. Trimming took 5 bases from V and 5 from J, leaving 30 bases between them. The CDR3 extends over 19 amino acids. This chain's CDR3 is CASSLGVRAVRDPQYGYTF. As DNA, the CDR3 is TGTGCCAGCAGTCTCGGCGTGCGGGCGGTGCGGGATCCGCAATATGGCTACACCTTC.

V gene TRBV19 combines with J gene TRBJ1-3; maybe TRBD1 (6 bases). The CDR3 loop spans 17 amino acids. V lost 3 bases and J 0 bases, leaving 15 bases between the germline ends. CDR1 is LNHDA, CDR2 SQIVND, per germline (reference sequence). CDR3: CASSMIGTLGSGNTIYF. The DNA for the CDR3 is TGTGCCAGTAGTATGATCGGGACACTCGGCTCTGGAAACACCATATATTTT.

The chain recombines TRBV28 with TRBJ2-6, with TRBD1 identical over 8 bases. Germline CDR1 MDHEN, CDR2 SYDVKM. The CDR3 totals 18 residues. V lost 4 bases and J lost 4; bases outside the gene matches: 12. The CDR3 is CASSSGGLWGTGANVLTF. The DNA for the CDR3 is TGTGCCAGCAGTTCAGGGGGCCTGTGGGGGACGGGGGCCAACGTCCTGACTTTC.

Ten or more counts support this clonotype. The genes are TRBV12-3 or TRBV12-4 and TRBJ2-3; no clear D gene. The length of the CDR3 is 13 residues. V shed 4 bases and J shed 7 bases, with 12 bases lying between them. In DNA form, the CDR3 reads TGTGCCAGCAGTTCGATAGAGAGGAATACGCAGTATTTT. Protein product: CASSSIERNTQYF.

In this sample, this clonotype turned up many times. The chain carries TRBV27 and TRBJ1-1, with 7 nucleotides matching TRBD1. The CDR3 loop spans 11 amino acids. V dropped 6 bases and J dropped 11; count of bases not matched to a gene: 6. Germline V gives CDR1 MNHEY, CDR2 SMNVEV (reference sequence). CDR3 residues: CASREGALAFF. The DNA for the CDR3 is TGTGCCAGCAGAGAGGGGGCATTGGCTTTCTTT.

The rearrangement links TRBV7-9 to TRBJ1-1; 9 bases are shared with TRBD1. The germline V gene encodes CDR1 SEHNR and CDR2 FQNEAQ (reference sequence). The CDR3 contains 14 residues. V dropped 5 bases and J dropped 4; count of bases not matched to a gene: 5. The CDR3 loop is CASSNQQGATEAFF. CDR3 nucleotides: TGTGCCAGCAGCAACCAACAGGGGGCCACTGAAGCTTTCTTT.

This clonotype was recorded at least ten times. The chain recombines TRBV4-2 with TRBJ1-1; D remains ambiguous. CDR1 LGHNA and CDR2 YNFKEQ come from the germline V gene. The CDR3 is 13 residues long. Trimming took 0 bases from V and 3 from J, leaving 5 bases between them. The CDR3, as DNA: TGTGCCAGCAGCCAAGAAGGGTACACTGAAGCTTTCTTT. Amino acids: CASSQEGYTEAFF.

This clonotype was recorded many times. The chain has TRBV20-1 and TRBJ1-1; 9 bases map to TRBD1. The junction had 10 bases not matched to a gene; V was cut back by 6 bases and J by 5 bases. Germline assignment: CDR1 DFQATT and CDR2 SNEGSKA (reference sequence). The CDR3 sequence is 14 residues long. CDR3 sequence: CSAQPGQGGTEAFF. The CDR3 nucleotides read TGCAGTGCCCAACCGGGACAGGGAGGGACTGAAGCTTTCTTT.

There are many counts of this clonotype. This chain connects TRBV28 to TRBJ2-3; D is undetermined. The germline V gene has CDR1 MDHEN and CDR2 SYDVKM. The CDR3 contains 13 residues. The V end lost 4 bases, the J end lost 0 bases, and 5 bases lay between the germline ends. CDR3: CASSSVSTDTQYF. DNA of the CDR3: TGTGCCAGCAGTTCGGTTAGCACAGATACGCAGTATTTT.

This clonotype was recorded many times. V usage is TRBV27 and J usage is TRBJ2-7; TRBD2 is a possible D gene (5 bases). CDR1 and CDR2 (germline): MNHEY, SMNVEV (reference sequence). V was pared by 7 bases and J by 3 bases, with 13 bases between. This CDR3 has 13 amino acids. CDR3 protein: CASMRARYYEQYF. For the CDR3, the DNA is TGTGCCAGCATGAGGGCCAGATACTACGAGCAGTACTTC.

This clonotype was counted ten times or more. At one end, the junction sequence differs from germline, possibly due to a read error. The V and J genes are TRBV5-1 and TRBJ2-7, with 12 bases that match TRBD2. There are 14 residues in the CDR3. Germline-derived CDR1 and CDR2 are SGHRS and YFSETQ. CDR3 sequence: CASSQTSGSYEQYF. CDR3 in DNA: TGTGCCAGCAGCCAGACTAGCGGGAGCTACGAGCAGTACTTC.

The chain carries TRBV9 and TRBJ2-7, with a possible D match to TRBD2 (5 bases). The V gene's germline CDR1 is SGDLS and CDR2 YYNGEE. V shed 1 base and J shed 0 bases, with 8 bases lying between them. There are 14 residues in the CDR3. CDR3 protein: CASSVTGSSYEQYF. In DNA, the CDR3 is TGTGCCAGCAGCGTAACGGGATCCTCCTACGAGCAGTACTTC.

This clonotype was seen only a few times. The V gene is TRBV18, the J gene TRBJ2-7, with 12 bases that match TRBD2. This CDR3 region has 16 residues. Germline-derived CDR1 and CDR2 are KGHSH and LQKENI. V lost 4 bases to trimming and J lost 3 bases; unmatched junction nucleotides: 7. The CDR3 nucleotides are TGTGCCAGCTCACAAAGACTAGCGGGAGATGTCTACGAGCAGTACTTC. Its translation is CASSQRLAGDVYEQYF. Based on the CDR3 plus reference TRBV18 and TRBJ2-7, the full variable domain is NAGVMQNPRHLVRRRGQEARLRCSPMKGHSHVYWYRQLPEEGLKFMVYLQKENIIDESGMPKERFSAEFPKEGPSILRIQQVVRGDSAAYFCASSQRLAGDVYEQYFGPGTRLTVT.

There are a few counts of this clonotype. This sequence joins TRBV6-1 and TRBJ2-7; maybe TRBD2 (7 bases). The length of the CDR3 is 16 residues. Trimming shortened V by 10 bases and J by 3 bases, and 25 bases separated the two germline ends. CDR1 and CDR2 from the germline V gene are MNHNS and SASEGT. The CDR3 DNA follows: TGTGCCACCTCTAACCCCGGGGGAGGGGGGTTCTACGAGCAGTACTTC. Translation gives CATSNPGGGGFYEQYF.